These 2 T cell receptor beta chains originate from one sample sequenced in a study of cytomegalovirus exposure and HLA in healthy donors. PCR employed 60 Vbeta and 13 Jbeta primers. Clones were sequenced by immunoSEQ multiplex PCR, and TCRdb holds only the in-frame ones, with some missing. The table includes fewer than 110,000 clones, about 81% detected once. Input material: PBMCs. These receptors originate from a man aged 30-40 years in good health and CMV-seropositive.

This chain uses TRBV19 with TRBJ1-4; 8 nucleotides match TRBD1. The CDR3 has 12 residues. Germline CDR1 is LNHDA and CDR2 is SQIVND (reference sequence). V lost 3 bases to trimming and J lost 13 bases; unmatched junction nucleotides: 4. The CDR3 loop reads CASSIQGARLFF. CDR3 sequence (DNA): TGTGCCAGTAGTATTCAGGGGGCTAGACTGTTTTTT.

The chain recombines TRBV6-5 with TRBJ1-5, with D unclear. Germline-derived CDR1 and CDR2 are MNHEY and SVGAGI. V dropped 0 bases and J dropped 1 base, with 7 bases sitting between them. The CDR3 runs 15 residues. The CDR3 loop reads CASSYSARSNQPQHF. The CDR3 region has the DNA TGTGCCAGCAGTTACTCCGCCAGAAGCAATCAGCCCCAGCATTTT.